One sample yielded the 15 T cell receptor beta chains listed below, sequenced in a study of T cells in Graves' hyperthyroidism and ophthalmopathy (dated by TCRdb to the late 2010s). Libraries were made using multiplex PCR. Sequenced using an Illumina HiSeq 2000. Amplification of TCR beta CDR3 regions was carried out from RNA transcripts. The first round of RT-PCR for the TCR CDR3 was performed with the HTBI primer set and the Qiagen OneStep RT-PCR kit. Starting from the raw public reads, TCRdb applied fastp trimming at Q25, assembled clones with MiXCR and retained in-frame beta chains. Each entry merges the rows of one CDR3 protein and shows their most common DNA and genes. This sample gives approximately 380,000 distinct CDR3 sequences in total; roughly 13% of them show up just once. The ten largest clones capture 25% to 30% of the sample. Sequenced material: blood. The receptors here all came from a man over 45 with Graves' ophthalmopathy.

There are a few counts of this clonotype. The chain is built from TRBV20-1 and TRBJ1-2; 8 bases line up with TRBD1. The CDR3 is 13 residues long. Per the germline V gene, CDR1 is DFQATT and CDR2 is SNEGSKA (reference sequence). The V gene end was trimmed by 5 bases and the J gene end by 2 bases; junction bases not matched to a gene: 4. CDR3 sequence reads: CSAGNRGNYGYTF. In DNA form, the CDR3 reads TGCAGTGCTGGAAACAGGGGGAACTATGGCTACACCTTC.

Ten or more counts support this clonotype. V and J are TRBV7-2 and TRBJ2-7; tentatively, D is TRBD1 or TRBD2 (6 bases each). Trimming cost V 0 bases and J 3 bases, with 9 bases left between them. CDR1 and CDR2 from the germline V gene are SGHTA and FQGNSA. The CDR3 length is 14 residues. The CDR3: CASSLARGHYEQYF. In DNA, the CDR3 is TGTGCCAGCAGCTTAGCACGGGGGCACTACGAGCAGTACTTC.

This clonotype was picked up many times. In DNA, the CDR3 is TGCAGCGTTTTGGTAAACCCCGGGGGACCCACTGAAGCTTTCTTT. Its translation is CSVLVNPGGPTEAFF. V gene TRBV29-1 combines with J gene TRBJ1-1; D is possibly TRBD1 (5 bases). CDR3 length equals 15 residues. V lost 5 bases to trimming and J lost 4 bases, with 20 bases between them. Per the germline V gene, CDR1 is SQVTM and CDR2 is ANQGSEA.

At least ten counts were recorded for this clonotype. This rearrangement joins TRBV28 to TRBJ1-2; 8 bases match TRBD1. V trimming: 5 bases; J trimming: 3 bases; junction bases outside the gene matches: 5. CDR1 and CDR2 (germline): MDHEN, SYDVKM. The CDR3 is made up of 14 amino acids. The CDR3 protein is CASSRGQGDYGYTF. CDR3 coding DNA: TGTGCCAGCAGTCGCGGACAGGGTGACTATGGCTACACCTTC.

This clonotype has at least ten counts. V gene TRBV20-1 combines with J gene TRBJ2-3, with D tentatively TRBD1 or TRBD2 (5 bases each). Trimming removed 6 bases at V and 2 bases at J, with 18 bases between. The CDR3 is 15 residues long. The germline V gene has CDR1 DFQATT and CDR2 SNEGSKA (reference sequence). CDR3 residues: CSAMIPGRTTDTQYF. DNA of the CDR3: TGCAGTGCCATGATCCCGGGACGGACCACAGATACGCAGTATTTT.

This clonotype was seen only a few times. The chain recombines TRBV9 with TRBJ1-1, with D unresolved. CDR3 length equals 13 residues. V lost 2 bases, J lost 3 bases, and 8 bases lay in between. CDR1 and CDR2 (germline): SGDLS, YYNGEE. CDR3 DNA: TGTGCCAGCAGCGTTCGGGAACACACTGAAGCTTTCTTT. This codes for CASSVREHTEAFF.

This clonotype was seen a handful of times. Since a much larger clone is just one base distant, this may be a read error. The chain has TRBV5-1 and TRBJ1-1; no clear D gene. CDR1 SGHRS and CDR2 YFSETQ come from the germline V gene. The CDR3 has 13 residues. The CDR3 region is CASSLGANTEALF. As DNA, the CDR3 is TGCGCCAGCAGCTTGGGAGCTAACACTGAAGCTCTCTTT.

This clonotype has more than one count but fewer than ten. V usage is TRBV7-3 and J usage is TRBJ2-7, with 9 bases identical to TRBD2. The trim removed 6 bases at V and 5 bases at J, leaving 11 bases unmatched. Germline V CDR1 and CDR2: SGHTA, FQGTGA. The CDR3 contains 15 residues. For the CDR3, the DNA is TGTGCCAGCAGTCACCTGGCTAGCGGGACCCACGAGCAGTACTTC. Amino acid sequence: CASSHLASGTHEQYF. Using reference TRBV7-3 and TRBJ2-7 for the parts outside the CDR3, the full variable domain is GAGVSQTPSNKVTEKGKYVELRCDPISGHTALYWYRQSLGQGPEFLIYFQGTGAADDSGLPNDRFFAVRPEGSVSTLKIQRTERGDSAVYLCASSHLASGTHEQYFGPGTRLTVT.

This clonotype has just one count. This chain joins TRBV19 and TRBJ2-2, with 11 positions matching TRBD2. Germline loops: CDR1 LNHDA, CDR2 SQIVND (reference sequence). This CDR3 region has 16 residues. V dropped 8 bases and J dropped 6; count of bases not matched to a gene: 11. DNA for the CDR3: TGTGCCAGTGCTCGCGTAGCGGGAGGGTTGGCCGGGGAGCTGTTTTTT. Translated: CASARVAGGLAGELFF.

In its sample, this clonotype was seen many times. The rearrangement uses TRBV28 and TRBJ1-2; 7 bases agree with TRBD1. The CDR3 is 14 residues long. Looked up from germline, CDR1 is MDHEN and CDR2 is SYDVKM. The trim removed 3 bases at V and 6 bases at J, leaving 7 bases unmatched. DNA for the CDR3: TGTGCCAGCAGTTTTTCAGGGGGTACGAATGGCTACACCTTC. Its translation is CASSFSGGTNGYTF.

The rearrangement uses TRBV27 and TRBJ1-5, with TRBD1 matching over 7 bases. This CDR3 contains 14 residues. Germline CDR1 MNHEY, CDR2 SMNVEV (reference sequence). J lost 3 bases, V lost 6 bases, and 5 bases had no gene match. CDR3 sequence: CASRRQGPNQPQHF. For the CDR3, the DNA is TGTGCCAGCAGGAGACAGGGCCCCAATCAGCCCCAGCATTTT.

This clonotype turned up a few times. The V and J genes are TRBV25-1 and TRBJ2-2; the D gene is possibly TRBD2 (5 bases). Trimming stripped 3 bases from V and 4 bases from J, with 9 bases between. Germline CDR1 is MGHDK and CDR2 is SYGVNS. CDR3 length: 14 amino acids. Here the CDR3 reads CASSEASLTGELFF. The CDR3 DNA follows: TGTGCCAGCAGTGAGGCTAGCCTCACCGGGGAGCTGTTTTTT. Full variable domain (outside the CDR3, taken from reference TRBV25-1 and TRBJ2-2): EADIYQTPRYLVIGTGKKITLECSQTMGHDKMYWYQQDPGMELHLIHYSYGVNSTEKGDLSSESTVSRIRTEHFPLTLESARPSHTSQYLCASSEASLTGELFFGEGSRLTVL.

In its sample, this clonotype was seen many times. The V call is TRBV30, the J call TRBJ1-6; D is undetermined. Germline loops: CDR1 GTSNPN, CDR2 SVGIG (reference sequence). V lost 2 bases to trimming and J lost 4 bases, with 9 bases between them. CDR3 length: 14 residues. The CDR3, as DNA: TGTGCCTGGAGTCCCACGCTTTATAATTCACCCCTCCACTTT. This gives the protein CAWSPTLYNSPLHF.

This clonotype was recorded many times. V gene TRBV3-1 combines with J gene TRBJ2-1; 10 bases fit TRBD2. The germline gives CDR1 LGHDT, CDR2 YNNKEL (reference sequence). This CDR3 comprises 17 residues. V lost 0 bases to trimming and J lost 9 bases; unmatched junction nucleotides: 11. The CDR3, as DNA: TGTGCCAGCAGCCAAGATAACCTAGCGGGAGTTAGTGGTGAGCAGTTCTTC. Translating gives CASSQDNLAGVSGEQFF.

This clonotype was picked up many times. The chain couples TRBV7-8 to TRBJ2-3; the match to TRBD2 covers 8 bases. Germline V gene lookup returns CDR1 SGHVS and CDR2 FQNEAQ. The CDR3 is 18 amino acids. Trimming at V came to 5 bases and at J to 1 base, leaving 14 bases not matched to a gene. DNA of the CDR3: TGTGCCAGCAGCCAAAGCGGGAGCGCACTTCTAGGCACAGATACGCAGTATTTT. It codes for CASSQSGSALLGTDTQYF.